This T cell receptor (beta chain) appears in the sequencing data of a study of early T cells in non-severe SARS-CoV-2 infection (dated by TCRdb to about 2021). Context from the whole study: Because TCR sequencing was done on bulk RNA from unsorted whole blood, the alpha and beta chains could not be paired. Study-level results and caveats: VDJdb matching was skewed toward anti-spike CD8 responses, so virus-specific expansions were likely underestimated and private and CD4 specificities were missed.

Library prep was done by 5' RACE. The reads were generated on a NextSeq 500. In the TCR library protocol, unique molecular identifiers were attached to individual cDNA molecules to correct for PCR bias and sequencing error. Sequencing covered both TCR alpha and beta chains, and within each sample the abundances of alpha and beta sequences were tightly co-correlated. As for the authors' bioinformatics: Decombinator V4 was used to annotate TCR sequences for V gene, J gene and CDR3. TCRs were defined as expanded if a significant change between any two time points was detected under a Poisson model with p below 0.0001. TCR abundances were normalised to the total number of TCRs sequenced per sample and were expressed as counts per million. TRAV1-2 paired with TRAJ12, TRAJ20 or TRAJ33 defined MAIT TCRs, while TRAV10 paired with TRAJ18 defined iNKT TCRs. VDJdb, accessed 1 November 2021, was searched for CMV, EBV and SARS-CoV-2 annotated TCRs, excluding TCRs annotated for multiple antigens. Through fastp at Q25 and MiXCR, TCRdb rebuilt clones from the public reads, retaining in-frame beta chains. Entries that share a CDR3 protein sequence are merged under the most common genes and DNA. What appears here as the V and J calls and clone size reflects TCRdb's work, not the paper's. This sample comprises around 50,000 distinct CDR3 sequences, about 9.8% of them detected only once. The top ten constitute roughly 8.3% of the sample.

This clonotype was counted ten times or more. This clone's antigen is unknown. Base qualities are missing; no much larger clone stands one base away. The CDR3 sequence holds 13 residues, the cysteine and phenylalanine included. Only CDR3 DNA remains: 39 bases, in frame from the first base. According to the germline V gene, CDR1 reads SQVTM and CDR2 reads ANQGSEA. Here V drops 5 bases and J drops 4 bases, and the junction holds 3 bases not matched to any gene. A case-control design nested within a healthcare worker cohort in London, UK, was used, with weekly nasopharyngeal swab PCR tests and blood sampling performed. Healthcare workers were enrolled in the week of the UK lockdown, from 23 to 31 March 2020, and were followed every week for up to roughly 15 weeks.

The source of this sequence is an adult who was a healthcare worker with PCR-confirmed SARS-CoV-2 infection or an uninfected control (not recorded which). Material: whole blood. The chain is assembled from TRBV29-1 and TRBJ2-2, and 8 bases in between align with TRBD2. This receptor carries the CDR3 CSVTSGLTGELFF. The nucleotide sequence reads TGCAGCGTTACTAGCGGACTCACCGGGGAGCTGTTTTTT.